Given below is one T cell receptor (beta chain) in context. What it binds is not known. This sample was included in a study of graft-versus-host responses after intestinal transplantation. Only in-frame clones appear in the TCRdb table, and some are missing; sequencing was by immunoSEQ multiplex PCR. This table holds roughly 27,000 clones, over 60% found once. Regarding the study as a whole: Present in recipient marrow, GvH clones included some that appeared first in ileum or blood. Circulating GvH clones peaking coincided with falling HvG clones soon after transplant. Allograft graft-versus-host to host-versus-graft clonal ratios ran high in patients with graft-donor T cell macrochimerism.

V dropped 0 bases and J dropped 4 bases, with 6 bases sitting between them. Per the germline V gene, CDR1 is SNHLY and CDR2 is FYNNEI. The CDR3 sequence is 13 residues long. Processing released intraepithelial and lamina propria lymphocytes from the graft tissue. The specimen was ileum tissue, collected 98 days after intestinal transplantation. This chain links TRBV2 with TRBJ2-5; D ambiguous. The receptor was derived from a human patient who received an intestinal transplant, so some T cells may come from the graft donor. In nucleotides, the CDR3 is TGTGCCAGCAGTGAAGCGCTAGTAGAGACCCAGTACTTC. Residues: CASSEALVETQYF. Variable domain in full (rest from reference TRBV2 and TRBJ2-5): EPEVTQTPSHQVTQMGQEVILRCVPISNHLYFYWYRQILGQKVEFLVSFYNNEISEKSEIFDDQFSVERPDGSNFTLKIRSTKLEDSAMYFCASSEALVETQYFGPGTRLLVL.